These 21 T cell receptor beta chains were all obtained from the same sample, sequenced in a study of cytomegalovirus exposure and HLA in healthy donors. Researchers ran the PCR with 60 Vbeta and 13 Jbeta primers. The table came from immunoSEQ multiplex PCR; TCRdb's copy has only in-frame clones and leaves some out. The table lists about 220,000 clones, 60% to 80% of them singletons. Material: PBMCs. The receptors derive from a woman aged 30 to 39 in good health and CMV-seronegative.

The CDR3 DNA reads as TGTGCCAGCAGTTACTCGTCTAGCGGGGGATCGAACGAGCAGTACTTC. It is translated as CASSYSSSGGSNEQYF. The genes are TRBV6-5 and TRBJ2-5; 10 bases agree with TRBD2. The J call may not be correct, given that the DNA end is closer to TRBJ2-7. CDR1 is MNHEY and CDR2 is SVGAGI in the germline V gene. The CDR3 spans 16 residues.

This clone has just one count. The V and J genes are TRBV18 and TRBJ2-1; 13 bases fit TRBD2. Germline assignment: CDR1 KGHSH and CDR2 LQKENI. V lost 0 bases and J lost 7; bases outside the gene matches: 12. The CDR3 length is 19 residues. The CDR3 loop is CASSPPLATSGRSKNEQFF. DNA for the CDR3: TGTGCCAGCTCACCACCGTTAGCGACTAGCGGGAGGTCGAAAAATGAGCAGTTCTTC.

This clone was counted only a few times. The chain is built from TRBV19 and TRBJ2-7, with 10 nucleotides matching TRBD1. Germline trimming cut 4 bases from V and 6 bases from J; bases unmatched to any gene: 6. The CDR3 is 14 residues long. Germline CDR1 LNHDA, CDR2 SQIVND (reference sequence). The CDR3 DNA sequence: TGTGCCAGTAGTAGAACGGGACAGGGGCCCGAGCAGTACTTC. It yields the protein CASSRTGQGPEQYF.

This chain joins TRBV9 and TRBJ1-2, with a tentative D call TRBD1 (5 bases). The CDR3 covers 14 residues. Trimming pared 2 bases from V and 8 bases from J, leaving 16 bases between. The germline V gene has CDR1 SGDLS and CDR2 YYNGEE. This chain's CDR3 is CASSVLDTVQGYTF. Here the CDR3 DNA reads TGTGCCAGCAGCGTCCTGGACACGGTGCAGGGCTACACCTTC. Full variable domain (missing parts from reference TRBV9 and TRBJ1-2): DSGVTQTPKHLITATGQRVTLRCSPRSGDLSVYWYQQSLDQGLQFLIQYYNGEERAKGNILERFSAQQFPDLHSELNLSSLELGDSALYFCASSVLDTVQGYTFGSGTRLTVV.

V usage is TRBV7-8 and J usage is TRBJ1-2, with TRBD1 matching over 8 bases. Germline values: CDR1 SGHVS, CDR2 FQNEAQ. Trimming at V came to 3 bases and at J to 0 bases, leaving 9 bases not matched to a gene. CDR3 length equals 17 residues. CDR3 nucleotides: TGTGCCAGCAGCTTGACAGGGGTTAGGAGTCCTAACTATGGCTACACCTTC. This codes for CASSLTGVRSPNYGYTF.

The V and J genes are TRBV7-9 and TRBJ2-5; tentative D call: TRBD2 (6 bases). The end of the DNA aligns better with TRBJ2-7, so the J call may be wrong. CDR3 length equals 16 residues. Germline V gives CDR1 SEHNR, CDR2 FQNEAQ (reference sequence). The CDR3 nucleotides are TGTGCCAGCAGCTTAGCGCGGGGTGGGCTCTCCTACGAGCAGTACTTC. Residues: CASSLARGGLSYEQYF.

The V and J genes are TRBV19 and TRBJ1-1, with a possible D match to TRBD1 (5 bases). The CDR3 has 14 residues. Trimming removed 2 bases at V and 6 bases at J, with 13 bases between. Per the germline V gene, CDR1 is LNHDA and CDR2 is SQIVND (reference sequence). The DNA for the CDR3 is TGTGCCAGTAGTATACGTTTAGGGGTTTCTGAAGCTTTCTTT. It codes for CASSIRLGVSEAFF.

This rearrangement joins TRBV28 to TRBJ1-2, with D possibly TRBD1 on 5 matching bases. This CDR3 comprises 17 residues. With 3 bases removed from V and 4 bases from J, the gap between germline ends came to 21 bases. Germline CDR1 is MDHEN and CDR2 is SYDVKM. In DNA form, the CDR3 reads TGTGCCAGCAGTTTGGGTCATGTAGGACAACTCCTCTATGGCTACACCTTC. Translated: CASSLGHVGQLLYGYTF.

J is TRBJ1-1 and V is TRBV7-9; D is unresolved. Trimming cost V 3 bases and J 7 bases, with 12 bases left between them. The V gene's germline CDR1 is SEHNR and CDR2 FQNEAQ (reference sequence). CDR3 length: 13 amino acids. CDR3 protein: CASSFDKAGEAFF. In nucleotides, the CDR3 is TGTGCCAGCAGCTTCGACAAGGCCGGTGAAGCTTTCTTT.

The rearrangement links TRBV7-9 to TRBJ2-2; D might be TRBD1 (5 bases). The CDR3 is 15 amino acids. Trimming removed 2 bases from V and 6 bases from J, with 13 bases in between. Germline CDR1 SEHNR, CDR2 FQNEAQ (reference sequence). The CDR3 DNA sequence: TGTGCCAGCAGCTTAAATGGCAGGGTATCCGGGGAGCTGTTTTTT. Translating gives CASSLNGRVSGELFF.

Concerning this clone: Germline is not matched at one junction end, which may reflect a read error. The chain recombines TRBV7-9 with TRBJ1-6; TRBD1 might be the D (6 bases). CDR1 is SEHNR and CDR2 is FQNEAQ in the germline V gene (reference sequence). The CDR3 covers 16 residues. The CDR3 loop reads CSSSFEGGYYNSPLHF. CDR3 nucleotide sequence: TGTTCCAGCAGCTTTGAAGGGGGTTATTATAATTCACCCCTCCACTTT.

On this clone itself: A junction boundary mismatches the germline segment, possibly from a read error. The chain carries TRBV30 and TRBJ1-5; 7 nucleotides align to TRBD1. Looked up from germline, CDR1 is GTSNPN and CDR2 is SVGIG (reference sequence). CDR3 length: 15 residues. CDR3 bases: TGTGCCTGGAGGGGGACAGCCTATAGCAATAAGCCCCAGCATTTT. Translating gives CAWRGTAYSNKPQHF.

This rearrangement joins TRBV7-3 to TRBJ1-3; TRBD1 matches at 7 bases. CDR3 length equals 16 residues. The V segment lost 0 bases and the J segment 3 bases; nucleotides outside the gene matches: 5. Germline V gene sequence: CDR1 SGHTA, CDR2 FQGTGA. CDR3 protein: CASSLTGGAGGNTIYF. CDR3 DNA: TGTGCCAGCAGCTTAACAGGGGGCGCGGGTGGAAACACCATATATTTT.

This clone was counted once. This rearrangement joins TRBV2 to TRBJ1-1; the D gene is possibly TRBD1 (5 bases). CDR3 length: 14 amino acids. The germline V and J ends were trimmed by 6 bases and 0 bases, with 11 bases remaining between them. The V gene's germline CDR1 is SNHLY and CDR2 FYNNEI. The CDR3: CASSADRLNTEAFF. The DNA for the CDR3 is TGTGCCAGCAGCGCCGACAGACTGAACACTGAAGCTTTCTTT.

The chain links TRBV10-3 to TRBJ2-1, with TRBD1 identical over 7 bases. Germline V gives CDR1 ENHRY, CDR2 SYGVKD. With 6 bases clipped from V and 8 bases from J, the junction kept 7 bases outside the gene matches. The CDR3 is made up of 13 amino acids. The CDR3 DNA is TGTGCCATCAGCGATATCAGGGGGTATGAGCAGTTCTTC. As protein: CAISDIRGYEQFF.

In this sample, this clone turned up once. V usage is TRBV15 and J usage is TRBJ1-5, with D tentatively TRBD1 (5 bases). Germline CDR1 LNHNV, CDR2 YYDKDF (reference sequence). This CDR3 contains 15 residues. V lost 3 bases and J 6 bases, leaving 15 bases between the germline ends. The CDR3 DNA sequence: TGTGCCACCAGCAGTGACGGCAGGGCCTCTCAGCCCCAGCATTTT. Translating gives CATSSDGRASQPQHF.

The rearrangement links TRBV7-2 to TRBJ1-5; possibly TRBD1 for D (6 bases). V lost 2 bases and J 3 bases, leaving 11 bases between the germline ends. CDR1 is SGHTA and CDR2 is FQGNSA in the germline V gene. CDR3 size: 15 residues. The CDR3 DNA is TGTGCCAGCAGCTTAAGGGGGATTGACAATCAGCCCCAGCATTTT. Protein: CASSLRGIDNQPQHF.

Only a few counts were recorded for this clone. For the CDR3, the DNA is TGTGCCAGCAGTGCAGGGGTCTATGGCTACACCTTC. Translation gives CASSAGVYGYTF. J is TRBJ1-2 and V is TRBV2; a possible D gene is TRBD1 (6 bases). The CDR3 runs to 12 residues. Germline lookup yields CDR1 SNHLY and CDR2 FYNNEI. With 4 bases removed from V and 4 bases from J, the gap between germline ends came to 7 bases.

This chain uses TRBV10-3 with TRBJ2-3; a possible D gene is TRBD1 (5 bases). This CDR3 is 16 amino acids long. Germline CDR1 ENHRY, CDR2 SYGVKD. V dropped 2 bases and J dropped 2 bases, with 14 bases sitting between them. The CDR3 region has the DNA TGTGCCATCAGTGAGGGAGTCAGGGTGGACACAGATACGCAGTATTTT. This codes for CAISEGVRVDTDTQYF.

A note on this clone: The junction does not match germline at one end; this may be a read error. This chain uses TRBV30 with TRBJ1-6, with TRBD1 matching over 8 bases. This CDR3 comprises 14 residues. Germline CDR1 GTSNPN, CDR2 SVGIG (reference sequence). The CDR3 region has the DNA TGTGCCTCGGACAGGGAAAGGGGGACTTCACCCCTCAACTTT. Its protein is CASDRERGTSPLNF.

Worth noting for this clone: Other DNA sequences from this sample encode an identical CDR3 as well. The chain links TRBV15 to TRBJ1-5; 7 bases are shared with TRBD1. Germline CDR1 is LNHNV and CDR2 is YYDKDF (reference sequence). V lost 7 bases to trimming and J lost 5 bases; unmatched junction nucleotides: 14. The length of the CDR3 is 16 residues. The CDR3 nucleotides read TGTGCCACCACCCTAGGGGTGGGGGACAGTTATCAGCCCCAGCATTTT. Its protein is CATTLGVGDSYQPQHF.